These 18 T cell receptor beta chains were all obtained from the same sample, sequenced in a study of T cell repertoires in aging, cancer and after chemotherapy. Multiplex touch-down PCR with TRB-A/B primers amplified rearranged V-D-J TRB sequences. TCRdb ran MiXCR on the multiplex PCR reads and lists one entry per CDR3 protein. This table has approximately 6,600 distinct CDR3 sequences, roughly 29% appearing once. The template was genomic DNA from peripheral blood, not RNA. Sequenced sample: blood. These receptors all come from a human donor with a blood cancer. The donor label of this sample is uncertain.

By share, this clonotype ranks as medium-sized (0.01 to 0.1%). CDR3 nucleotides: TGCAGCGCGGCCCCCGGGACAGGAACCACTGAAGCTTTCTTT. The encoded protein is CSAAPGTGTTEAFF. The J gene is TRBJ1-1, the V gene TRBV29-1, with 8 bases fitting TRBD1. Losses at the gene ends were 7 bases for V and 4 bases for J; bases not matched to a gene: 11. The CDR3 is made up of 14 amino acids. CDR1 and CDR2 from the germline V gene are SQVTM and ANQGSEA.

This clonotype was recorded a few times. Germline and junction disagree at one end, which may indicate a read error. CDR3 DNA sequence: TGTGCCAGCAGTCAAGGGACAGACCCGATTTTT. As protein: CASSQGTDPIF. The chain recombines TRBV6-2 or TRBV6-3 with TRBJ1-6; 7 bases agree with TRBD1. Germline V gene lookup returns CDR1 MNHEY and CDR2 SVGEGT. This CDR3 has 11 amino acids.

The gene calls are TRBV5-8 and TRBJ2-1, with D unresolved. CDR1 and CDR2 (germline): SGHTS, YDEGEE. The CDR3 spans 11 residues. Between the trimmed V and J ends, which lost 7 bases and 8 bases, there was a span of 10 bases. The CDR3 sequence is CASRLIDEQFF. The CDR3, as DNA: TGTGCCAGCCGTTTGATCGATGAGCAGTTCTTC.

This clonotype has only a few counts. The chain employs TRBV7-9 and TRBJ2-3, with D perhaps matching TRBD2 (5 bases). V was clipped by 7 bases and J by 0 bases, with 14 bases between them. Germline CDR1 and CDR2: SEHNR and FQNEAQ (reference sequence). CDR3 length: 15 residues. The CDR3 reads CASTLLGSSTDTQYF. The CDR3 DNA reads as TGTGCCAGCACATTACTAGGGTCTAGCACAGATACGCAGTATTTT.

The chain carries TRBV27 and TRBJ2-1, with D possibly matching TRBD2 (6 bases). The CDR3 extends over 14 amino acids. Between the trimmed V and J ends, which lost 8 bases and 0 bases, there was a span of 11 bases. Germline-derived CDR1 and CDR2 are MNHEY and SMNVEV (reference sequence). This chain's CDR3 is CASASGDSYNEQFF. CDR3 coding DNA: TGTGCCAGCGCATCGGGGGACTCCTACAATGAGCAGTTCTTC.

This clonotype was counted many times. The chain joins TRBV27 to TRBJ2-3; a possible D gene is TRBD2 (6 bases). Germline CDR1 reads MNHEY; CDR2 reads SMNVEV (reference sequence). V gave up 8 bases and J gave up 1 base, with 19 bases separating them. This CDR3 region has 16 residues. The CDR3 reads CASRSFPGGGTDTQYF. Here the CDR3 DNA reads TGTGCCAGCCGCAGTTTCCCCGGCGGGGGCACAGATACGCAGTATTTT.

The CDR3 spells CASSLSRGWSSPLHF. The CDR3 DNA is TGTGCCAGCAGTTTATCGAGGGGGTGGAGTTCACCCCTCCACTTT. The chain carries TRBV27 and TRBJ1-6; D is possibly TRBD1 (6 bases). The CDR3 contains 15 residues. CDR1 and CDR2 from the germline V gene are MNHEY and SMNVEV (reference sequence). V was pared by 0 bases and J by 9 bases, with 12 bases between.

This clonotype has just one count. The J gene is TRBJ2-3, the V gene TRBV21-1; the table's TRBD1 call for D was not verified on the DNA. TRBV21-1 corresponds to a pseudogene. CDR3 length: 17 residues. The CDR3 here is CASSKVNWAGDTDTQYF. The CDR3 bases are TGTGCCAGCAGCAAAGTGAACTGGGCAGGGGACACAGATACGCAGTATTTT.

This clonotype was counted only a few times. This rearrangement joins TRBV18 to TRBJ2-5; a possible D gene is TRBD1 (7 bases). The CDR3 has 15 amino acids. The germline CDR1 and CDR2 sequences are KGHSH and LQKENI. V was cut by 6 bases and J by 5 bases, with 19 bases left in between. CDR3 DNA sequence: TGTGCCAGCTCCCGGACAGGAGGGACACTCGAGACCCAGTACTTC. Residues: CASSRTGGTLETQYF. Combining the CDR3 with reference TRBV18 and TRBJ2-5 gives the whole variable domain NAGVMQNPRHLVRRRGQEARLRCSPMKGHSHVYWYRQLPEEGLKFMVYLQKENIIDESGMPKERFSAEFPKEGPSILRIQQVVRGDSAAYFCASSRTGGTLETQYFGPGTRLLVL.

The chain joins TRBV19 to TRBJ1-5; 7 positions match TRBD1. CDR1 is LNHDA and CDR2 is SQIVND in the germline V gene (reference sequence). The J segment lost 2 bases and the V segment lost 11 bases, leaving 12 bases of the junction unmatched. The CDR3 length is 15 residues. The CDR3 bases are TGTGCCTCAGCCGCGACCGGGACAGGCAATCAGCCCCAGCATTTT. Protein: CASAATGTGNQPQHF. Full variable domain (rest looked up from reference TRBV19 and TRBJ1-5): DGGITQSPKYLFRKEGQNVTLSCEQNLNHDAMYWYRQDPGQGLRLIYYSQIVNDFQKGDIAEGYSVSREKKESFPLTVTSAQKNPTAFYLCASAATGTGNQPQHFGDGTRLSIL.

The rearrangement links TRBV20-1 to TRBJ1-5; 7 positions agree with TRBD1. The CDR3 loop spans 14 amino acids. Germline V gene sequence: CDR1 DFQATT, CDR2 SNEGSKA (reference sequence). V shed 1 base and J 6 bases; nucleotides not matched to a gene: 6. The CDR3: CSARADRVGQPQHF. DNA of the CDR3: TGCAGTGCTAGAGCCGACAGGGTTGGTCAGCCCCAGCATTTT.

The genes are TRBV5-4 and TRBJ1-6; D is unclear. Germline-derived CDR1 and CDR2 are SGHNT and YYREEE (reference sequence). Trimming took 2 bases from V and 0 from J, leaving 15 bases between them. The CDR3 is 18 amino acids. The CDR3 DNA reads TGTGCCAGCAGCTTCGGCACCCAAGGGAGCTCCTATAATTCACCCCTCCACTTT. It is translated as CASSFGTQGSSYNSPLHF.

Within the sample, this clonotype is medium-sized (0.01 to 0.1%). One junction end does not reproduce the germline sequence, and a read error may be involved. This chain joins TRBV7-9 and TRBJ2-1; 11 bases line up with TRBD1. Germline values: CDR1 SEHNR, CDR2 FQNEAQ (reference sequence). This CDR3 contains 14 residues. The CDR3 loop is CASSRGQGVNQQFF. DNA of the CDR3: TGTGCCAGCAGCCGGGGACAGGGGGTCAATCAGCAGTTCTTC.

The sample holds one count of this clonotype. The chain is built from TRBV6-5 and TRBJ1-1; 8 bases agree with TRBD1. With V trimmed by 3 bases and J by 1 base, 13 bases remained unmatched. This CDR3 is 18 amino acids long. Germline-derived CDR1 and CDR2 are MNHEY and SVGAGI. The chain's CDR3 is CASSYIAGQVIGNTEAFF. The DNA of the CDR3 is TGTGCCAGCAGTTATATTGCGGGACAGGTAATTGGGAACACTGAAGCTTTCTTT.

With regard to this clonotype: This could be a read error, since a much larger clone is one nucleotide away. The rearrangement uses TRBV6-6 and TRBJ1-6; 9 bases are shared with TRBD1. Germline values: CDR1 MNHNY, CDR2 SVGAGI (reference sequence). CDR3 length: 13 residues. Here the CDR3 DNA reads TGTGCCAGCCGGGACAGGGTCGCTTCACCCTTCCACTTT. It encodes CASRDRVASPFHF.

This chain connects TRBV10-3 to TRBJ2-3; tentative D call: TRBD1 (5 bases). CDR1 and CDR2 from the germline V gene are ENHRY and SYGVKD. Trimming cost V 0 bases and J 2 bases, with 9 bases left between them. The length of the CDR3 is 15 residues. The CDR3 protein is CAISESRGFTDTQYF. The CDR3 DNA reads as TGTGCCATCAGTGAGTCTAGGGGTTTCACAGATACGCAGTATTTT.

Only a few counts were recorded for this clonotype. V and J are TRBV30 and TRBJ2-7; TRBD1 might be the D (5 bases). This CDR3 is built from 12 residues. Trimming removed 5 bases at V and 2 bases at J, with 10 bases between. The germline V gene encodes CDR1 GTSNPN and CDR2 SVGIG (reference sequence). The CDR3 region is CAWAETAYEQYF. The DNA for the CDR3 is TGTGCCTGGGCAGAGACAGCCTACGAGCAGTACTTC.

This clonotype was seen a handful of times. The V call is TRBV14, the J call TRBJ2-6; D is ambiguous. The germline V gene has CDR1 SGHDN and CDR2 FVKESK. Trimming took 1 base from V and 2 from J, leaving 6 bases between them. The CDR3 is 15 amino acids. The CDR3 spells CASSQGGPGANVLTF. CDR3 coding DNA: TGTGCCAGCAGCCAAGGAGGACCTGGGGCCAACGTCCTGACTTTC.